This TCR beta chain appears in the sequencing data of a study of CD4 and CD8 cells across lung adenocarcinoma regions. The CDR3 loop spans 15 amino acids. Germline-derived CDR1 and CDR2 are MNHNS and SASEGT. TCRdb reanalysed the PCR reads using MiXCR and keeps one entry per CDR3 protein. The sample has around 20,000 distinct CDR3 sequences; roughly half are singletons. The receptor was derived from a female donor with lung adenocarcinoma. The CD4 and CD8 labels of this study may be unreliable. The sequenced sample consisted of CD8+ T cells from the center of a lung tumor. The chain carries TRBV6-1 and TRBJ2-3; possible D gene TRBD1, 8 bases. The DNA of the CDR3 is TGTGGCAGGGGGCTCGGGCAGGGAGGGTCAGATACGCAGTATTTT. Its protein is CGRGLGQGGSDTQYF.